A selection of T cell receptor beta chains follows, all from one sample in a study of blood T cell repertoires in COVID-19. This table comes from immunoSEQ multiplex PCR, and its TCRdb copy is limited to in-frame clones, with some not included. The sample lists under 500,000 clones; roughly 89% were seen once. Input material: peripheral blood. The receptors here all came from a woman between 25 and 40 years old with acute or convalescent COVID-19. Each CDR3 is given with its conserved first and last residue. Fields, in order: clone size, V gene, D gene, J gene, CDR3 DNA, CDR3 protein. D genes are given only for firm matches. A clone size is listed for some rows: how often the clone was seen (once, few, many), or a class if it is expanded.

>.|TRBV24-1|TRBD2|TRBJ2-3
TGTGCCACCAGTGATATGAGCGGGGGGAACATTGATACGCAGTATTTT
CATSDMSGGNIDTQYF
>.|TRBV12-5|TRBD1|TRBJ1-2
TGTGCTAGTGGTCTAGGACAGGGCGATGGCTACACCTTC
CASGLGQGDGYTF
>once|TRBV5-1|.|TRBJ2-5
TGCGCCAGCAGCTTGTGGAGGGGGCAACAAGAGACCCAGTACTTC
CASSLWRGQQETQYF
>few|TRBV19|TRBD2|TRBJ2-3
TGTGCCAGTTCGCCCTTGACTAGCGGGGGAACAGATACGCAGTATTTT
CASSPLTSGGTDTQYF
>.|TRBV7-6|.|TRBJ2-5
TGTGCCAGCAGCTCCCATCGTTGGACAGCACAAGAGACCCAGTACTTC
CASSSHRWTAQETQYF
>.|TRBV5-1|TRBD1|TRBJ1-4
TGCGCCAGCAGCCCGAAGGGTACAGGGGATGAAAAACTGTTTTTT
CASSPKGTGDEKLFF
>.|TRBV10-2|TRBD1|TRBJ2-2
TGCGCCAGCAGTCCGGGGACAGGCAACACCGGGGAGCTGTTTTTT
CASSPGTGNTGELFF
>.|TRBV3-1/TRBV3-2|.|TRBJ1-1
TGTGCCAGCAGCCAAATGAGAGACACTGAAGCTTTCTTT
CASSQMRDTEAFF
>.|TRBV2|TRBD1|TRBJ2-1
TGTGCCAGCAGTGGGCTGGACAGGTCATACAATGAGCAGTTCTTC
CASSGLDRSYNEQFF
>.|TRBV7-9|TRBD1|TRBJ1-2
TGTGCCAGCAGCTTAAGGGCAGGGGGCGTGGGTGACTATGGCTACACCTTC
CASSLRAGGVGDYGYTF
>.|TRBV19|.|TRBJ1-1
TGTGCCAGTAGTATCGGGGGGCATCCCATGAACACTGAAGCTTTCTTT
CASSIGGHPMNTEAFF
>.|TRBV24-1|TRBD1|TRBJ1-5
TGTGCCACCAGTGACTCGACAGGGAATCAGCCCCAGCATTTT
CATSDSTGNQPQHF
>.|TRBV9|.|TRBJ2-3
TGTGCCAGCAGCGTTCTCAGTCAGGCGGGTACAGATACGCAGTATTTT
CASSVLSQAGTDTQYF
>.|TRBV7-8|.|TRBJ1-3
TGTGCCAGCAGCTTTATTTCTGGAAACACCATATATTTT
CASSFISGNTIYF
>.|TRBV3-1/TRBV3-2|.|TRBJ2-1
TGTGCCAGCAGCCAAGAGATAGTGACCTACAATGAGCAGTTCTTC
CASSQEIVTYNEQFF
>.|TRBV6-7|.|TRBJ1-2
TGTGCCAGCAGTTACTCGGTCCCGGCAGGAACTTATGGCTACACCTTC
CASSYSVPAGTYGYTF
>.|TRBV16|.|TRBJ1-2
TGTGCCAGCAGCGTAAGGGAGGCGGGAGGCTACACCTTC
CASSVREAGGYTF
>.|TRBV7-9|TRBD2|TRBJ2-2
TGTGCCAGCAGCTTAGTATCCGGGACTAGCGGGGAGCTGTTTTTT
CASSLVSGTSGELFF
>.|TRBV28|TRBD1|TRBJ1-2
TGTGCCAGCAGTTTAGCAGGGGGCGGTGGCTACACCTTC
CASSLAGGGGYTF
>.|TRBV13|.|TRBJ2-7
TGTGCCAGCGGGGGCAGGGAGGGTTCCTACGAGCAGTACTTC
CASGGREGSYEQYF
>.|TRBV11-2|.|TRBJ1-6
TGTGCCAGCAGCTTAGATAGACAGTTCTCAAGCTCCTATAATTCACCCCTCCACTTT
CASSLDRQFSSSYNSPLHF
>.|TRBV7-8|TRBD2|TRBJ2-7
TGTGCCAGCAGCTCAGGAGGCGGGGGGAGCTCCTACGAGCAGTACTTC
CASSSGGGGSSYEQYF
>.|TRBV6-6|TRBD1|TRBJ2-5
TGTGCCAGCAGGGGCAGGACAGGGGGGCTAGAGACCCAGTACTTC
CASRGRTGGLETQYF
>.|TRBV3-1/TRBV3-2|.|TRBJ2-1
TGTGCCAGCAGCCAAGAAAAAGGGCGGGGTTACTACAATGAGCAGTTCTTC
CASSQEKGRGYYNEQFF
>.|TRBV30|.|TRBJ2-2
TGTGCCTGGTACCGGACAGCATTGTGGGGAGTGGGTCCCGGGGAGCTGTTTTTT
CAWYRTALWGVGPGELFF
>.|TRBV6-4|.|TRBJ2-3
TGTGCCAGCAGTGACTCGGCCAGTAACACAGATACGCAGTATTTT
CASSDSASNTDTQYF
>few|TRBV5-1|.|TRBJ1-2
TGCGCCAGCAGCCCAGGGGACAACCGAGGGTATGGCTACACCTTC
CASSPGDNRGYGYTF
>.|TRBV19|.|TRBJ1-1
TGTGCCAGTAGTATAATTAAGAACCCAGGAAGAGAAGTCACTGAAGCTTTCTTT
CASSIIKNPGREVTEAFF
>.|TRBV18|.|TRBJ2-6
TGTGCCAGCTCACGGTCCGGTGGGGCCAACGTCCTGACTTTC
CASSRSGGANVLTF
>few|TRBV7-6|TRBD1|TRBJ2-2
TGTGCCAGCAGCCCCTCTGAGGGACAGGCAAACACCGGGGAGCTGTTTTTT
CASSPSEGQANTGELFF
>.|TRBV2|TRBD1|TRBJ1-5
TGTGCCAGCAGAGGGGCCGGGACAGCCAGCAATCAGCCCCAGCATTTT
CASRGAGTASNQPQHF
>.|TRBV21-1|.|TRBJ2-2
TGTGCCCGCCCCTGGGGGGGGGCCGGCACCGGGGAGCTGTTTTTT
CARPWGGAGTGELFF
>.|TRBV2|.|TRBJ1-2
TGTGCCAGCAGTGAAGCGCTATTGGATCCAGGCTTC
CASSEALLDPGF
>.|TRBV5-1|TRBD1|TRBJ1-4
TGCGCCAGCAGCACCGGACAGGGATGGGGAGAAAAACTGTTTTTT
CASSTGQGWGEKLFF
>.|TRBV4-1|TRBD2|TRBJ2-2
TGCGCCAGCAGCCAAGATCGGCTAGCGGGGGGGTTCGCCGGGGAGCTGTTTTTT
CASSQDRLAGGFAGELFF
>.|TRBV7-2|TRBD2|TRBJ2-3
TGTGCCAGCAGCCGCAGCGGGGGGGCGTCAGATACGCAGTATTTT
CASSRSGGASDTQYF
>.|TRBV24-1|TRBD2|TRBJ2-2
TGTGCCACCAGTCCTCGTCTAGCGGGGGGCTCGGGGACCGGGGAGCTGTTTTTT
CATSPRLAGGSGTGELFF
>.|TRBV7-9|.|TRBJ2-5
TGTGCCAGCAACCTAATCCCGGACAGAGAAGAGACCCAGTACTTC
CASNLIPDREETQYF
>once|TRBV19|.|TRBJ1-5
TGTGCCAGTAGTCCCCCGGTAGCAGGGAGGCTCGTAGCACAACCCCAGCATTTT
CASSPPVAGRLVAQPQHF
>.|TRBV6-1|.|TRBJ2-1
TGTGCCAGCAGTGAAGTCGGTTTCGGGGGAGGAGGTGAGCAGTTCTTC
CASSEVGFGGGGEQFF
>.|TRBV3-1/TRBV3-2|TRBD2|TRBJ2-3
TGTGCCAGCAGCCAAGATTGGTCCTTAGCGGGGGAGTTCACAGATACGCAGTATTTT
CASSQDWSLAGEFTDTQYF
>.|TRBV19|TRBD1|TRBJ1-6
TGTGCCAGTAGTCCCGGACAGGGGACCTCACCCCTCCACTTT
CASSPGQGTSPLHF
>.|TRBV24-1|TRBD1|TRBJ2-1
TGTGCCACATCCGGGACAGGGACAGGTAGCTCCTACAATGAGCAGTTCTTC
CATSGTGTGSSYNEQFF
>.|TRBV9|.|TRBJ2-5
TGTGCCAGCAGCGTGGACGCGGGGCAAGAGACCCAGTACTTC
CASSVDAGQETQYF
>few|TRBV18|TRBD2|TRBJ2-1
TGTGCCAGCTCACCCTCGAGCGGGGGTACAAATGAGCAGTTCTTC
CASSPSSGGTNEQFF
>.|TRBV16|.|TRBJ1-2
TGTGCCAGCAGCCAATCGCGTGCTCTTGCCTCGGGCTACACCTTC
CASSQSRALASGYTF
>.|TRBV5-1|TRBD2|TRBJ2-3
TGCGCCAGCACCCCGGGAGCGGGGGGGCCGAGAGATACGCAGTATTTT
CASTPGAGGPRDTQYF
>.|TRBV6-1|.|TRBJ1-2
TGTGCCAGCAGTGAAGATTTGTCCGCTAACTATGGCTACACCTTC
CASSEDLSANYGYTF
>.|TRBV2|TRBD1|TRBJ1-1
TGTGCCAGCAGTGGGGACAGGGGGGTCTTTAACACTGAAGCTTTCTTT
CASSGDRGVFNTEAFF
>.|TRBV14|.|TRBJ1-6
TGTGCCAGCAGCCAAGCGTACAGGAGCTCCTATAATTCACCCCTCCACTTT
CASSQAYRSSYNSPLHF